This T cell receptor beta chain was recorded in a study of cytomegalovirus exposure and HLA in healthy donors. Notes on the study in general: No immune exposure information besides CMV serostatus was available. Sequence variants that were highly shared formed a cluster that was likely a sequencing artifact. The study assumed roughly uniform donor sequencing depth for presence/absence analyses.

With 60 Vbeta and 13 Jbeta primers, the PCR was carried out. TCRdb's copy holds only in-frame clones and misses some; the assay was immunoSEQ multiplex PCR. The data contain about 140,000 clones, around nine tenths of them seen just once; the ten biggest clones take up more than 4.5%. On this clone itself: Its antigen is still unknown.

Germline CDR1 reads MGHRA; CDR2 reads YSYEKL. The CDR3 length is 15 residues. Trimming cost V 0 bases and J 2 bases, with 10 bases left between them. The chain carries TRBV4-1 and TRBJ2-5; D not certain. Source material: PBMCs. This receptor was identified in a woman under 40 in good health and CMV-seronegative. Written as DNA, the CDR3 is TGCGCCAGCAGCCAAGACAGAGGCTATCAAGAGACCCAGTACTTC. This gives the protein CASSQDRGYQETQYF.